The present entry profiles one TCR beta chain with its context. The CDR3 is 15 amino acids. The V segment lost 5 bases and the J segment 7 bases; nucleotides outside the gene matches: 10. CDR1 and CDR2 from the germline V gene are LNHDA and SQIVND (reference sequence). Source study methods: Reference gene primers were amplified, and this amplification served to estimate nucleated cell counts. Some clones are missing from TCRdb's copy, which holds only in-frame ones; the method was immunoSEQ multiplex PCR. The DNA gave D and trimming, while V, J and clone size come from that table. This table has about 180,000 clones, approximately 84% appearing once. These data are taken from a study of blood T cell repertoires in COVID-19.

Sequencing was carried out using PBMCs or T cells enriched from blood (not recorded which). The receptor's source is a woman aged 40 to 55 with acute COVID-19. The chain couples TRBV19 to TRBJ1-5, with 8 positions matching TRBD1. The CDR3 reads CASSSGQGRVQPQHF. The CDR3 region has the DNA TGTGCCAGTAGTTCCGGACAGGGAAGGGTGCAGCCCCAGCATTTT. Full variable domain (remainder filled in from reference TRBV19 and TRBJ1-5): DGGITQSPKYLFRKEGQNVTLSCEQNLNHDAMYWYRQDPGQGLRLIYYSQIVNDFQKGDIAEGYSVSREKKESFPLTVTSAQKNPTAFYLCASSSGQGRVQPQHFGDGTRLSIL.